The 22 T cell receptor beta chains given below trace back to one sample, sequenced in a study of blood T cell repertoires in COVID-19. Sequencing was performed with immunoSEQ multiplex PCR; in TCRdb, only in-frame clones are kept and a portion is missing. The table includes under 250,000 clones, around 83% detected once. The sample consisted of peripheral blood. The receptors were gathered from a man aged 45-65 years with active or convalescent COVID-19.

The chain has TRBV28 and TRBJ1-6, with 7 nucleotides matching TRBD1. The CDR3 contains 17 residues. Germline-derived CDR1 and CDR2 are MDHEN and SYDVKM. The J segment lost 5 bases and the V segment lost 1 base, leaving 8 bases of the junction unmatched. The CDR3 sequence: CASSLYVGGINNSPLHF. The CDR3 DNA sequence: TGTGCCAGCAGTTTATATGTAGGGGGCATAAATAATTCACCCCTCCACTTT.

The rearrangement links TRBV6-4 to TRBJ2-3, with 8 bases identical to TRBD2. The length of the CDR3 is 14 residues. The V gene's germline CDR1 is MRHNA and CDR2 SNTAGT. With 5 bases clipped from V and 5 bases from J, the junction kept 6 bases outside the gene matches. CDR3 protein: CASSNGGGRDTQYF. The CDR3 DNA reads as TGTGCCAGCAGTAACGGCGGGGGGCGAGATACGCAGTATTTT.

The V and J genes are TRBV23-1 and TRBJ1-1, with a tentative D call TRBD1 (5 bases). TRBV23-1 is labeled an ORF, and its function is uncertain. This CDR3 is 16 amino acids long. V dropped 0 bases and J dropped 1 base, with 12 bases sitting between them. The CDR3 spells CASSQSGRGGNTEAFF. The CDR3 bases are TGCGCCAGCAGTCAATCGGGTCGGGGGGGGAACACTGAAGCTTTCTTT.

This chain joins TRBV5-1 and TRBJ2-2, with 9 nucleotides matching TRBD1. Germline CDR1 reads SGHRS; CDR2 reads YFSETQ. The CDR3 sequence is 15 residues long. After removal of 0 bases from V and 5 bases from J, the junction contained 2 bases not matched to a gene. CDR3 nucleotides: TGCGCCAGCAGCTTGGGGACAGGGGCGACCGGGGAGCTGTTTTTT. Its translation: CASSLGTGATGELFF.

This clone was seen only a few times. The V gene is TRBV4-3, the J gene TRBJ1-2, with 9 bases that match TRBD1. V lost 0 bases, J lost 7 bases, and 3 bases stayed unmatched. Germline loops: CDR1 LGHNA, CDR2 YSLEER. The CDR3 extends over 14 amino acids. The DNA of the CDR3 is TGCGCCAGCAGCCAAGATAACAGGGGGCCTGGCTACACCTTC. This gives the protein CASSQDNRGPGYTF.

The chain links TRBV7-3 to TRBJ2-7, with D possibly matching TRBD2 (5 bases). The germline gives CDR1 SGHTA, CDR2 FQGTGA. This CDR3 region has 15 residues. Deletions cut 2 bases from V and 1 base from J, with 12 bases between. CDR3 loop: CASSLGSGLSYEQYF. The CDR3 region has the DNA TGTGCCAGCAGCTTAGGATCCGGACTTTCCTACGAGCAGTACTTC.

This chain uses TRBV29-1 with TRBJ1-1; 7 bases are shared with TRBD1. The CDR3 has 13 amino acids. Trimming at V came to 6 bases and at J to 5 bases, leaving 9 bases not matched to a gene. CDR1 SQVTM and CDR2 ANQGSEA come from the germline V gene. CDR3 in amino acids: CSVRQGWETEAFF. In DNA, the CDR3 is TGCAGCGTGCGACAGGGTTGGGAAACTGAAGCTTTCTTT. The complete variable domain, with remaining parts taken from reference TRBV29-1 and TRBJ1-1, reads SAVISQKPSRDICQRGTSLTIQCQVDSQVTMMFWYRQQPGQSLTLIATANQGSEATYESGFVIDKFPISRPNLTFSTLTVSNMSPEDSSIYLCSVRQGWETEAFFGQGTRLTVV.

This chain joins TRBV5-1 and TRBJ2-6, with D perhaps matching TRBD1 (5 bases). The CDR3 sequence is 16 residues long. V was clipped by 0 bases and J by 1 base, with 8 bases between them. Germline-derived CDR1 and CDR2 are SGHRS and YFSETQ. CDR3 protein: CASSLVQGSGANVLTF. In DNA form, the CDR3 reads TGCGCCAGCAGCTTGGTCCAGGGTTCTGGGGCCAACGTCCTGACTTTC.

The rearrangement uses TRBV10-3 and TRBJ2-3, with 12 bases that match TRBD2. CDR1 and CDR2 from the germline V gene are ENHRY and SYGVKD. J was trimmed by 2 bases and V by 4 bases; bases with no gene match: 4. This CDR3 comprises 16 residues. The CDR3 loop is CAISAGLAGNTDTQYF. CDR3 DNA: TGTGCCATCAGTGCCGGACTAGCGGGGAACACAGATACGCAGTATTTT.

The chain links TRBV7-9 to TRBJ1-5; 9 nucleotides match TRBD1. This CDR3 is 16 amino acids long. CDR1 is SEHNR and CDR2 is FQNEAQ in the germline V gene (reference sequence). V lost 3 bases to trimming and J lost 1 base; unmatched junction nucleotides: 4. CDR3 loop: CASSFIGTGSNQPQHF. In DNA form, the CDR3 reads TGTGCCAGCAGCTTCATCGGGACAGGGAGCAATCAGCCCCAGCATTTT. Combining the CDR3 with reference TRBV7-9 and TRBJ1-5 gives the whole variable domain DTGVSQNPRHKITKRGQNVTFRCDPISEHNRLYWYRQTLGQGPEFLTYFQNEAQLEKSRLLSDRFSAERPKGSFSTLEIQRTEQGDSAMYLCASSFIGTGSNQPQHFGDGTRLSIL.

This clone was observed once. V and J are TRBV30 and TRBJ2-3, with 11 bases that match TRBD2. CDR3 length: 14 residues. In germline, CDR1 is GTSNPN, CDR2 SVGIG (reference sequence). The J segment lost 7 bases and the V segment lost 7 bases, leaving 10 bases of the junction unmatched. The CDR3: CASGGSGRAHTQYF. The CDR3 DNA reads TGTGCCTCCGGAGGTAGCGGGAGGGCTCATACGCAGTATTTT.

The chain employs TRBV3-1 (or the pseudogene TRBV3-2) and TRBJ1-2; D might be TRBD1 (6 bases). Germline loops: CDR1 LGHDT, CDR2 YNNKEL (reference sequence). The CDR3 has 16 amino acids. V lost 2 bases and J 3 bases, leaving 16 bases between the germline ends. The CDR3 DNA sequence: TGTGCCAGCAGCCAAAAGTCCGACAGGATCTACTATGGCTACACCTTC. It translates to CASSQKSDRIYYGYTF.

The V and J genes are TRBV5-1 and TRBJ2-3; 7 bases are shared with TRBD2. V shed 0 bases and J 6 bases; nucleotides not matched to a gene: 13. Germline V gives CDR1 SGHRS, CDR2 YFSETQ. The CDR3 consists of 17 residues. Here the CDR3 reads CASSLAWAGAGPDTQYF. DNA of the CDR3: TGCGCCAGCAGCTTGGCCTGGGCGGGAGCGGGCCCGGATACGCAGTATTTT.

V and J are TRBV18 and TRBJ2-5; D gene ambiguous. V gave up 3 bases and J gave up 4 bases, with 9 bases separating them. The CDR3 is 13 residues long. Germline V lookup: CDR1 KGHSH, CDR2 LQKENI. The CDR3 region is CASSPQRGETQYF. The CDR3 coding sequence is TGTGCCAGCTCACCCCAGCGCGGAGAGACCCAGTACTTC. The whole variable domain, filled in from reference TRBV18 and TRBJ2-5, reads NAGVMQNPRHLVRRRGQEARLRCSPMKGHSHVYWYRQLPEEGLKFMVYLQKENIIDESGMPKERFSAEFPKEGPSILRIQQVVRGDSAAYFCASSPQRGETQYFGPGTRLLVL.

The gene calls are TRBV3-1 (or the pseudogene TRBV3-2) and TRBJ2-5, with TRBD2 identical over 12 bases. Trimming removed 7 bases from V and 4 bases from J; junction bases left unmatched: 7. This CDR3 has 15 amino acids. Germline V gene data show CDR1 as LGHDT and CDR2 as YNNKEL (reference sequence). The CDR3 loop is CASTPSGGARETQYF. In DNA, the CDR3 is TGTGCCAGCACCCCTAGCGGGGGGGCCCGAGAGACCCAGTACTTC.

The rearrangement joins TRBV2 to TRBJ2-1; 8 nucleotides agree with TRBD2. The germline V gene encodes CDR1 SNHLY and CDR2 FYNNEI. This CDR3 comprises 15 residues. Germline trimming cut 2 bases from V and 4 bases from J; bases unmatched to any gene: 4. The CDR3 protein is CASSEQSGGYNEQFF. The DNA of the CDR3 is TGTGCCAGCAGTGAACAGTCGGGAGGGTACAATGAGCAGTTCTTC.

The rearrangement uses TRBV7-9 and TRBJ1-6, with a tentative D call TRBD1 (5 bases). Germline V CDR1 and CDR2: SEHNR, FQNEAQ (reference sequence). The CDR3 covers 14 residues. V was trimmed by 1 base and J by 9 bases, leaving 10 bases between them. The CDR3 here is CASSLGGAGSPLHF. The CDR3 DNA sequence: TGTGCCAGCAGCTTAGGCGGGGCCGGTTCACCCCTCCACTTT.

The chain recombines TRBV4-2 with TRBJ1-5; unclear D gene. With 1 base removed from V and 0 bases from J, the gap between germline ends came to 7 bases. The CDR3 consists of 15 residues. Per the germline V gene, CDR1 is LGHNA and CDR2 is YNFKEQ. The CDR3 is CASSQAGVSNQPQHF. The CDR3 nucleotides read TGTGCCAGCAGCCAAGCCGGTGTTAGCAATCAGCCCCAGCATTTT.

The chain has TRBV5-4 and TRBJ2-6; D gene ambiguous. Germline CDR1 SGHNT, CDR2 YYREEE (reference sequence). The V end lost 0 bases, the J end lost 2 bases, and 9 bases lay between the germline ends. This CDR3 has 16 residues. DNA of the CDR3: TGTGCCAGCAGCTTGGAACAGTCTACTGGGGCCAACGTCCTGACTTTC. This gives the protein CASSLEQSTGANVLTF.

V is TRBV28 and J is TRBJ2-5; the match to TRBD1 covers 7 bases. Germline V lookup: CDR1 MDHEN, CDR2 SYDVKM. The CDR3 covers 15 residues. V lost 8 bases to trimming and J lost 2 bases; unmatched junction nucleotides: 11. The CDR3 loop reads CASVNPGTAQETQYF. The CDR3 nucleotides read TGTGCCAGCGTTAACCCCGGGACAGCACAAGAGACCCAGTACTTC.

This chain uses TRBV5-1 with TRBJ1-2, with 7 positions matching TRBD1. After removal of 4 bases from V and 0 bases from J, the junction contained 9 bases not matched to a gene. Germline CDR1 SGHRS, CDR2 YFSETQ. The CDR3 covers 16 residues. CDR3 coding DNA: TGCGCCAGCAGCCCACAGGGGAGAGAAACTAACTATGGCTACACCTTC. Its protein product is CASSPQGRETNYGYTF. The full variable domain, in which reference TRBV5-1 and TRBJ1-2 provide the parts outside the CDR3, is KAGVTQTPRYLIKTRGQQVTLSCSPISGHRSVSWYQQTPGQGLQFLFEYFSETQRNKGNFPGRFSGRQFSNSRSEMNVSTLELGDSALYLCASSPQGRETNYGYTFGSGTRLTVV.

This clone was seen a handful of times. V and J are TRBV28 and TRBJ1-6; 7 nucleotides match TRBD1. This CDR3 comprises 13 residues. The V segment lost 7 bases and the J segment 7 bases; nucleotides outside the gene matches: 4. Germline values: CDR1 MDHEN, CDR2 SYDVKM. CDR3 residues: CASKTGFNSPLHF. The CDR3 nucleotides are TGTGCCAGCAAGACAGGGTTCAATTCACCCCTCCACTTT.